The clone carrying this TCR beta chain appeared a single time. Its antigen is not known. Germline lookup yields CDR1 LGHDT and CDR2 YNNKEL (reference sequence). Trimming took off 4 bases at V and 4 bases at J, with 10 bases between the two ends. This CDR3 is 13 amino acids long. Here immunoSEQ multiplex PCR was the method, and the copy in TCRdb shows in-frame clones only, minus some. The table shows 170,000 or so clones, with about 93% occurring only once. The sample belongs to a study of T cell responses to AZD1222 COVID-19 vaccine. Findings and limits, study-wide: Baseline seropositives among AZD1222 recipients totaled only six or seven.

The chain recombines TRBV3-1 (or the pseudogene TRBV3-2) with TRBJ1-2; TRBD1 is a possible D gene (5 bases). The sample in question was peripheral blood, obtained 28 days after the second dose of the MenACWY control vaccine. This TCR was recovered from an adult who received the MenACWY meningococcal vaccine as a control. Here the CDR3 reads CASSLGGVYGYTF. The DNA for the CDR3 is TGTGCCAGCAGCCTGGGGGGAGTCTATGGCTACACCTTC.